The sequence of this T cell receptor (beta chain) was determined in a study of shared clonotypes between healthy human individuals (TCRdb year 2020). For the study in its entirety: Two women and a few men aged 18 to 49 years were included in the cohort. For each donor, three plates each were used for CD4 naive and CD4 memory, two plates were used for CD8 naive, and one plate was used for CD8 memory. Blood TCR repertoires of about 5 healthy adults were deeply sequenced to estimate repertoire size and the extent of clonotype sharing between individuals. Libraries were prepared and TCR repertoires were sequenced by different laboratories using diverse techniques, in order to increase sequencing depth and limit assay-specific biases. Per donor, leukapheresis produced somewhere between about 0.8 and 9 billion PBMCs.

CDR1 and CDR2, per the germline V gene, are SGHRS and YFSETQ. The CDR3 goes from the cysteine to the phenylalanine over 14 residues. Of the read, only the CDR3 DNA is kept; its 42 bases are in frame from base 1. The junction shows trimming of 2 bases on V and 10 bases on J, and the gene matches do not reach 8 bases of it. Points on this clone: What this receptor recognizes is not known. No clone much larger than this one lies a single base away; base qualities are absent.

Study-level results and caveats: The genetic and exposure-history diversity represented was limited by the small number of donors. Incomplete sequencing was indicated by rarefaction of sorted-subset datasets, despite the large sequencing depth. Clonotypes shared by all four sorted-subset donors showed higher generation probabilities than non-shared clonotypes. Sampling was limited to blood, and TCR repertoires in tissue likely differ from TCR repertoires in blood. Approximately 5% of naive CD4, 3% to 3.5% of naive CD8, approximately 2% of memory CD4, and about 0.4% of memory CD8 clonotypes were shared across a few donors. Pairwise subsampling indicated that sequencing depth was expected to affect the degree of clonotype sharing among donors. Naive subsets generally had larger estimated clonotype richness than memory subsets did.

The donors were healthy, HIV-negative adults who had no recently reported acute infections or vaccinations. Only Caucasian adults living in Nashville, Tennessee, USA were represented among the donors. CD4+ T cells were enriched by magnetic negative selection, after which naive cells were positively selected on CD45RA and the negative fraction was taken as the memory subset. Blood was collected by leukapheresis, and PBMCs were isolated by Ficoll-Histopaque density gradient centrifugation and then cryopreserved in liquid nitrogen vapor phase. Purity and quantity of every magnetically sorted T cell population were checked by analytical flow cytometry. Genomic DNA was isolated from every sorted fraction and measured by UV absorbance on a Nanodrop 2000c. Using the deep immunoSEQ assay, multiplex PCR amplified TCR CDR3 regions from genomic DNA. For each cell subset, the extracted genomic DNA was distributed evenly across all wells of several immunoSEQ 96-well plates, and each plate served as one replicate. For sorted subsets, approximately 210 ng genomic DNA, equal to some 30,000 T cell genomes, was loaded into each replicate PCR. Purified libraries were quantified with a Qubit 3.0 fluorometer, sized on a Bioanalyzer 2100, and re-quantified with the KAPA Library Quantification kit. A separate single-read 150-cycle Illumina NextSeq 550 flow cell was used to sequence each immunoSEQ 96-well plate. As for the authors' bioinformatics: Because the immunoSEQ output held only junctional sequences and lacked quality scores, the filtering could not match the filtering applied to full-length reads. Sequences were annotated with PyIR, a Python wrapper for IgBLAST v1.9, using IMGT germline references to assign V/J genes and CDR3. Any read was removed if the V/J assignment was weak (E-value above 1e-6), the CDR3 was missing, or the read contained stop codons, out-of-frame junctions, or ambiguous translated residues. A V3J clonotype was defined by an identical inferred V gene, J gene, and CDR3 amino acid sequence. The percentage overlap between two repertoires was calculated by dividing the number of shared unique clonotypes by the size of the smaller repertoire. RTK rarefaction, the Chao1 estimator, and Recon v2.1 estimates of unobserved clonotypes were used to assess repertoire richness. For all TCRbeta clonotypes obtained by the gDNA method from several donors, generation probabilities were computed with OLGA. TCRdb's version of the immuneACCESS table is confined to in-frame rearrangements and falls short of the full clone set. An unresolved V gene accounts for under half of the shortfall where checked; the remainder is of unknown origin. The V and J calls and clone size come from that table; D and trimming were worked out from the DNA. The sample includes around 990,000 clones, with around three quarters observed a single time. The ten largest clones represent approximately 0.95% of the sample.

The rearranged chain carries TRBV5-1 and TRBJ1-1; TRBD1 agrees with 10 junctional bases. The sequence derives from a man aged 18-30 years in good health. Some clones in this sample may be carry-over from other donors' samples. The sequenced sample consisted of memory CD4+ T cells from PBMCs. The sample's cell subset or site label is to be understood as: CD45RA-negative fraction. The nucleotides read TGCGCCAGCAGCTTTACCGGGACAGGGGATGGAGCTTTCTTT. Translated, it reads CASSFTGTGDGAFF.